What follows are 30 T cell receptor beta chains derived from one specimen sequenced in a study of monozygotic twins with inflammatory bowel disease. TCRdb re-called the 5' RACE reads; every CDR3 protein appears as one record, without DNA. Its clone listing holds 350,000 to 500,000 distinct CDR3 sequences. Sequencing input: blood. The receptors derive from a human donor with ulcerative colitis or Crohn's disease, or a healthy co-twin of an affected twin (not recorded which).

The V gene is TRBV19, the J gene TRBJ2-7; TCRdb's D gene call, TRBD2, goes unchecked for lack of DNA. This CDR3 is 15 amino acids long. Germline V gene data show CDR1 as LNHDA and CDR2 as SQIVND (reference sequence). CDR3 sequence: CASSPRIAGQYEQYF. The whole variable domain, filled in from reference TRBV19 and TRBJ2-7, reads DGGITQSPKYLFRKEGQNVTLSCEQNLNHDAMYWYRQDPGQGLRLIYYSQIVNDFQKGDIAEGYSVSREKKESFPLTVTSAQKNPTAFYLCASSPRIAGQYEQYFGPGTRLTVT.

V usage is TRBV11-2 and J usage is TRBJ1-3; with no DNA, the TCRdb D assignment of TRBD1 cannot be verified. Looked up from germline, CDR1 is SGHAT and CDR2 is FQNNGV. This CDR3 comprises 16 residues. The CDR3 region is CASSFIGTISGNTIYF.

The rearrangement links TRBV7-2 to TRBJ2-2; TCRdb picks TRBD2, but there is no DNA to check that call. Germline CDR1 reads SGHTA; CDR2 reads FQGNSA. The CDR3 spans 15 residues. Here the CDR3 reads CASSYDGSGTGELFF.

This rearrangement joins TRBV5-4 to TRBJ2-7. CDR1 SGHNT and CDR2 YYREEE come from the germline V gene (reference sequence). The CDR3 has 14 amino acids. The CDR3 sequence is CASSLRWDPYEQYF.

The chain is built from TRBV14 and TRBJ2-1; lacking DNA, the TRBD2 call made by TCRdb goes unchecked. Germline assignment: CDR1 SGHDN and CDR2 FVKESK. The CDR3 consists of 17 residues. This CDR3 reads CASSQEKRGGPYNEQFF. The whole variable domain, remainder taken from reference TRBV14 and TRBJ2-1, is EAGVTQFPSHSVIEKGQTVTLRCDPISGHDNLYWYRRVMGKEIKFLLHFVKESKQDESGMPNNRFLAERTGGTYSTLKVQPAELEDSGVYFCASSQEKRGGPYNEQFFGPGTRLTVL.

The chain uses TRBV5-1 and TRBJ2-1; checking the TCRdb D call of TRBD1 is not possible without DNA. Per the germline V gene, CDR1 is SGHRS and CDR2 is YFSETQ. The CDR3 loop spans 15 amino acids. This CDR3 reads CASSPGPGPENEQFF.

V gene TRBV4-3 combines with J gene TRBJ2-2; TCRdb picks TRBD1, but there is no DNA to check that call. Germline V lookup: CDR1 LGHNA, CDR2 YSLEER. This CDR3 region has 14 residues. The CDR3 sequence: CASSQGPYTGELFF.

The chain employs TRBV15 and TRBJ2-3; without DNA, the TCRdb call of TRBD1 cannot be checked. The CDR3 runs to 14 residues. Germline CDR1 is LNHNV and CDR2 is YYDKDF (reference sequence). CDR3 in amino acids: CATSRVGPADTQYF.

The V and J genes are TRBV6-2 or TRBV6-3 and TRBJ2-1; lacking DNA, the TRBD1 call made by TCRdb goes unchecked. The CDR3 is 15 amino acids. Looked up from germline, CDR1 is MNHEY and CDR2 is SVGEGT. CDR3 in amino acids: CASTPAGQGNREQFF.

J is TRBJ1-1 and V is TRBV19; without DNA, the TCRdb call of TRBD1 cannot be checked. CDR3 length: 16 residues. Germline V gene sequence: CDR1 LNHDA, CDR2 SQIVND (reference sequence). This CDR3 is CASNNRGRSGNTEAFF.

The chain links TRBV7-2 to TRBJ1-6; TCRdb lists TRBD1, though no DNA is available to test this call. The length of the CDR3 is 15 residues. Germline CDR1 reads SGHTA; CDR2 reads FQGNSA. The CDR3 region is CASSLGGTGYSPLHF.

The chain couples TRBV29-1 to TRBJ1-1. Germline CDR1 reads SQVTM; CDR2 reads ANQGSEA. The CDR3 runs 12 residues. This chain's CDR3 is CSVGNTNTEAFF.

This sequence joins TRBV29-1 and TRBJ1-1. Germline V CDR1 and CDR2: SQVTM, ANQGSEA. The CDR3 contains 11 residues. CDR3 sequence reads: CSVLSGTEAFF.

The chain uses TRBV18 and TRBJ2-7. Looked up from germline, CDR1 is KGHSH and CDR2 is LQKENI. The CDR3 extends over 12 amino acids. CDR3 loop: CASSKDSYEQYF.

V gene TRBV18 combines with J gene TRBJ2-5; no DNA is available, so the TRBD1 call from TCRdb remains unchecked. The CDR3 has 14 residues. The germline V gene encodes CDR1 KGHSH and CDR2 LQKENI. This CDR3 is CASSPWPPQETQYF.

This chain joins TRBV4-1 and TRBJ2-1; the TCRdb call, TRBD2, lacks DNA for checking. CDR1 is MGHRA, CDR2 YSYEKL, per germline. The CDR3 has 16 residues. This CDR3 is CASSQETSGGGNEQFF.

V usage is TRBV9 and J usage is TRBJ2-1; the TRBD1 assignment by TCRdb is unverifiable without DNA. CDR1 is SGDLS and CDR2 is YYNGEE in the germline V gene. The CDR3 loop spans 17 amino acids. The CDR3 sequence is CASSLGTGAPPGNEQFF.

This sequence joins TRBV5-1 and TRBJ2-3; TCRdb's D call, TRBD2, is unchecked because there is no DNA. This CDR3 spans 15 amino acids. Per the germline V gene, CDR1 is SGHRS and CDR2 is YFSETQ. CDR3 residues: CASILAGGPTDTQYF.

V usage is TRBV5-1 and J usage is TRBJ2-5; the TRBD1 assignment by TCRdb is unverifiable without DNA. The length of the CDR3 is 12 residues. Germline CDR1 reads SGHRS; CDR2 reads YFSETQ. CDR3 sequence reads: CASSFGKETQYF.

This rearrangement joins TRBV11-2 to TRBJ2-7; TCRdb designates TRBD2, a call that cannot be tested without DNA. This CDR3 comprises 16 residues. Germline CDR1 and CDR2: SGHAT and FQNNGV. CDR3 region: CASSGVLAGTSYEQYF.

This CDR3 reads CSARGLGTQETQYF. The chain joins TRBV20-1 to TRBJ2-5; there is no DNA to check the TCRdb D call of TRBD1. This CDR3 is 14 amino acids long. CDR1 DFQATT and CDR2 SNEGSKA come from the germline V gene (reference sequence).

J is TRBJ2-7 and V is TRBV18. In germline, CDR1 is KGHSH, CDR2 LQKENI. The CDR3 spans 12 residues. The CDR3 sequence is CASSANRGEQYF.

The chain is built from TRBV27 and TRBJ2-3; with no DNA, the TCRdb D assignment of TRBD2 cannot be verified. Germline values: CDR1 MNHEY, CDR2 SMNVEV (reference sequence). The CDR3 consists of 16 residues. CDR3 region: CASSHHLREETDTQYF.

The CDR3: CASSPAFHQYF. The chain has TRBV7-6 and TRBJ2-5. The CDR3 has 11 residues. The germline gives CDR1 SGHVS, CDR2 FNYEAQ.

The V call is TRBV7-3, the J call TRBJ2-3; TCRdb gives TRBD1 as the D gene, but with no DNA this cannot be confirmed. This CDR3 is 15 amino acids long. Germline V gene data show CDR1 as SGHTA and CDR2 as FQGTGA. CDR3 protein: CASSLGGQSTDTQYF.

The chain combines TRBV6-5 with TRBJ1-2; TCRdb reports TRBD1, a call that lacks DNA to check it against. The CDR3 totals 16 residues. Germline V lookup: CDR1 MNHEY, CDR2 SVGAGI. The CDR3 sequence: CASSYSGTGYSYGYTF.

The chain employs TRBV7-2 and TRBJ1-3; the TCRdb call, TRBD1, lacks DNA for checking. CDR3 length: 16 residues. Looked up from germline, CDR1 is SGHTA and CDR2 is FQGNSA. The CDR3 region is CASSLATGFSGNTIYF.

The rearrangement links TRBV23-1 to TRBJ1-4; the TRBD1 assignment by TCRdb is unverifiable without DNA. TRBV23-1 is noted as an ORF with a role that remains uncertain. The CDR3 extends over 19 amino acids. CDR3: CASSPVAGADRAREEKLFF.

The chain employs TRBV27 and TRBJ2-7; TCRdb lists TRBD1, though no DNA is available to test this call. Germline lookup yields CDR1 MNHEY and CDR2 SMNVEV (reference sequence). There are 16 residues in the CDR3. CDR3 amino acids: CASSGIRDSETYEQYF.

CDR3 region: CASSLSKLLGTEAFF. The V call is TRBV11-2, the J call TRBJ1-1. CDR3 length: 15 residues. The V gene's germline CDR1 is SGHAT and CDR2 FQNNGV.